The clone carrying this TCR beta chain was seen a handful of times. The data were taken from a study of blood T cell repertoires in COVID-19. Study-level information: PBMCs, B-cell-depleted T cells, or T cells provided the cDNA or gDNA that made up the material.

Germline V gene lookup returns CDR1 LGHNA and CDR2 YSLEER. The CDR3 contains 17 residues. Trimming left V 0 bases short and J 7 bases short, with 18 bases between. In the authors' workflow: Cell counts per sample came from amplifying reference gene primers. The repertoire was sequenced with immunoSEQ multiplex PCR; TCRdb's copy has only in-frame clones and lacks some. The D gene and trimming were derived from the DNA, and the V and J assignments and clone size from that table. This sample yields some 220,000 clones, of which 75% to 85% are seen a single time; 2% to 3% belongs to the top ten. The clonotype was recovered from a woman in her seventies with COVID-19, enrolled during active disease. The sample comprised peripheral blood. V is TRBV4-3 and J is TRBJ2-2, with D perhaps TRBD2 (6 bases). DNA for the CDR3: TGCGCCAGCAGCCAAGATTTTTCACCGGGAGCGGTCGGGGAGCTGTTTTTT. This sequence encodes CASSQDFSPGAVGELFF.